These 10 T cell receptor beta chains were sequenced from one sample in a study of chemoradiotherapy in HPV16-positive cancers (dated by TCRdb to about 2022). The library was generated by the immunoSEQ multiplex PCR assay. What TCRdb holds here is the immuneACCESS table cut down to in-frame rearrangements. Part of the clones is not present; checked against another copy, under half of the missing clones reflect an unresolved V gene, and the others are unexplained. The sample contains some 3,100 clones, approximately 92% of them found a single time. The ten largest clonotypes hold less than 5% of the sample. The sequenced sample was tumor tissue, obtained from a patient who underwent chemoradiotherapy. These receptor sequences come from a human donor with HPV-associated anogenital cancer.

The J gene is TRBJ1-1, the V gene TRBV7-2; possibly TRBD1 for D (6 bases). V was shortened by 4 bases and J by 0 bases, with 9 bases between the two germline ends. Germline CDR1 SGHTA, CDR2 FQGNSA. The CDR3 is 14 residues long. The chain's CDR3 is CASSSGQLNTEAFF. As DNA, the CDR3 is TGTGCCAGCAGCTCGGGACAATTGAACACTGAAGCTTTCTTT.

This chain connects TRBV4-1 to TRBJ1-5; D uncertain. V shed 1 base and J shed 2 bases, with 9 bases lying between them. The CDR3 is made up of 15 amino acids. CDR1 is MGHRA, CDR2 YSYEKL, per germline. Here the CDR3 DNA reads TGCGCCAGCAGCCAAGGGATGCAAGGCAATCAGCCCCAGCATTTT. Encoded protein: CASSQGMQGNQPQHF.

V gene TRBV13 combines with J gene TRBJ2-1, with D perhaps TRBD2 (6 bases). CDR1 is PRHDT, CDR2 FYEKMQ, per germline (reference sequence). V lost 5 bases to trimming and J lost 10 bases, with 15 bases between them. The CDR3 spans 13 residues. CDR3 residues: CASSPIRAGEQFF. In nucleotides, the CDR3 is TGTGCCAGCAGCCCCATCCGGGCGGGAGAGCAGTTCTTC.

The chain uses TRBV21-1 and TRBJ2-4; TRBD2, the table's D call, was not compared with the DNA. TRBV21-1 is a documented pseudogene. CDR3 length: 18 amino acids. In DNA form, the CDR3 reads TGTGCCATCAAGACTAGCGGGAGGCCCCGGAGGGAAAAAAACATTCAGTACTTC. Its protein product is CAIKTSGRPRREKNIQYF.

This sequence joins TRBV27 and TRBJ1-5, with D perhaps TRBD1 (5 bases). CDR1 and CDR2 from the germline V gene are MNHEY and SMNVEV (reference sequence). V lost 6 bases, J lost 4 bases, and 16 bases lay in between. This CDR3 has 15 residues. The CDR3 bases are TGTGCCAGCAGACTAGGGTGGGACGTTAATCAGCCCCAGCATTTT. Translation gives CASRLGWDVNQPQHF.

This chain links TRBV1 with TRBJ2-3; the table names TRBD2, a call not compared with the DNA. TRBV1 is a pseudogene. The CDR3 has 20 residues. CDR3 DNA: TGCACCAGCAGCCAAGATGTATCGCGGGGGGGCAGTAGGGGCACAGATACGCAGTATTTT. It translates to CTSSQDVSRGGSRGTDTQYF.

The chain combines TRBV29-1 with TRBJ1-2; 11 nucleotides agree with TRBD1. The V gene end was trimmed by 6 bases and the J gene end by 3 bases; junction bases not matched to a gene: 0. Germline values: CDR1 SQVTM, CDR2 ANQGSEA. The CDR3 spans 12 residues. In DNA form, the CDR3 reads TGCAGCGTGGGACAGGGGGACTATGGCTACACCTTC. Encoded protein: CSVGQGDYGYTF. Supplemented by reference TRBV29-1 and TRBJ1-2, the full variable domain reads SAVISQKPSRDICQRGTSLTIQCQVDSQVTMMFWYRQQPGQSLTLIATANQGSEATYESGFVIDKFPISRPNLTFSTLTVSNMSPEDSSIYLCSVGQGDYGYTFGSGTRLTVV.

J is TRBJ2-2 and V is TRBV18, with D tentatively TRBD1 or TRBD2 (5 bases each). This CDR3 contains 16 residues. Germline values: CDR1 KGHSH, CDR2 LQKENI. The V end lost 2 bases, the J end lost 0 bases, and 10 bases lay between the germline ends. The CDR3 nucleotides read TGTGCCAGCTCACCATGGGACCCCGCGAACACCGGGGAGCTGTTTTTT. Translated: CASSPWDPANTGELFF.

This clone was counted only a few times. The chain is built from TRBV11-3 and TRBJ2-1; D possibly corresponds to TRBD2 (5 bases). The germline gives CDR1 SGHNT, CDR2 YENEEA. Deletions cut 2 bases from V and 8 bases from J, with 13 bases between. The CDR3 is 14 residues long. CDR3 protein: CASSLPPRVDEQFF. In DNA form, the CDR3 reads TGTGCCAGCAGCTTACCCCCGAGGGTGGATGAGCAGTTCTTC.

The chain recombines TRBV2 with TRBJ1-5; D unclear. Germline assignment: CDR1 SNHLY and CDR2 FYNNEI. V gave up 3 bases and J gave up 6 bases, with 12 bases separating them. The CDR3 contains 14 residues. The chain's CDR3 is CASSEGQTGQPQHF. CDR3 nucleotide sequence: TGTGCCAGCAGTGAGGGTCAGACGGGTCAGCCCCAGCATTTT.